This TCR beta chain was retrieved from a study of T cells in localized non-small cell lung cancer. Looked up from germline, CDR1 is LGHNT and CDR2 is FRNRAP. The ends were cut back, 9 bases at V and 2 bases at J, with 17 bases in the middle. This CDR3 is 14 amino acids long. The data were produced by immunoSEQ multiplex PCR, yet TCRdb's version contains in-frame clones alone and is incomplete. The sample lists roughly 1,600 clones; 24% were seen once. The uninvolved lung lay at least 2 cm from the tumor margin and lacked atypia. Concerning this clone itself: As yet, its antigen is unknown.

General observations from the study: Sequencing was restricted to one tumor region; therefore, heterogeneity remains possible.

The rearrangement joins TRBV12-5 to TRBJ2-7, with D maybe TRBD1 (5 bases). The specimen comprised normal lung tissue next to the tumor, sampled before any cancer treatment. The TCR comes from an older female donor with stage I squamous cell lung carcinoma. The CDR3 sequence is CASQGSHTAYEQYF. The CDR3 DNA is TGTGCTAGCCAGGGATCCCACACTGCCTACGAGCAGTACTTC.